This TCR beta chain is from a study of blood T cell repertoires in COVID-19 (dated by TCRdb to 2018 to 2020). Study-wide context: Samples covering the acute and convalescent phases of COVID-19 were provided by collaborators in the United States, Italy and Spain. The prospective study material was composed of cDNA or gDNA derived from T cells, B-cell-depleted T cells, or PBMCs. Subjects who had been exposed to COVID-19, were actively infected with it, or had recovered from it provided the deeply sampled blood TCRbeta repertoires that made up the dataset. The samples were drawn from the first 160 participants of the ongoing ImmuneRACE study and from roughly 1,300 subjects provided by 6 global collaborators. The repertoires were released in a freely available public database intended as a resource for research on the immune response to SARS-CoV-2. HLA class I and class II types, where available, came from metadata supplied by the sample provider rather than from assay-based typing. Sample metadata almost always included a de-identified subject ID, COVID-19 status, age in years and sex.

The CDR3 runs 13 amino acids, cysteine and phenylalanine included. This entry keeps only the CDR3 DNA: 39 bases, framed from base 1. Reading the germline V gene (reference sequence) gives CDR1 SEHNR and CDR2 FQNEAQ. V is clipped by 4 bases and J by 7 bases, and the sequence between their germline boundaries is 11 bases long. Each collaborating institution followed its own protocols to collect whole blood in K2EDTA tubes. For TCRbeta analysis, collaborators shipped samples as frozen whole blood, isolated PBMCs, or DNA extracted from either of those sample types. The immunoSEQ Assay, a bias-controlled multiplex PCR, was used to amplify TCRbeta CDR3 regions from genomic DNA. For the original study's pipeline: Within the assay, amplification of reference gene primers was used to estimate how many nucleated cells each sample contained. To quantify the absolute abundance of each unique TCRbeta CDR3 rearrangement, sequence reads were collapsed and filtered. For each sample, productive Simpson clonality was calculated as the square root of Simpson's diversity index over productive rearrangements. This is the immuneACCESS table as TCRdb keeps it, with only in-frame sequences that have V and J called. A part of the clones is gone; compared with another copy, unresolved V genes explain less than half, and the rest is unexplained. From that table come the V and J calls and clone size; the DNA was used to work out D and trimming. The sample has 300,000 to 450,000 clones on record, less than 85% of them singletons. Roughly 3.6% of the sample is taken by the ten largest.

A word on this clone: The clone's antigen remains unknown. One base away there is no much larger clone; base qualities are not given.

What the work shows at the level of the full study, not this receptor alone: How much clinical and demographic metadata was included differed by source and by participant, and the metadata was provided uncurated.

Sequenced input: peripheral blood. This receptor chain uses TRBV7-9 and TRBJ1-5, with the D gene uncertain. The source of this sequence is a woman younger than 35 with acute or convalescent COVID-19. The CDR3 in this case is CASSSFPGQPQHF. The DNA sequence is TGTGCCAGCAGCTCCTTCCCGGGGCAGCCCCAGCATTTT.